This is a list of T cell receptor beta chains from one sample in a study of shared clonotypes between healthy human individuals. The repertoire was sequenced with immunoSEQ multiplex PCR; TCRdb's copy has only in-frame clones and lacks some. The sample lists some 630,000 clones, 96% occurring once. Specimen: naive CD8+ T cells sorted from blood. The receptors come from a woman aged 25-40 years in good health. Both conserved end residues are part of each CDR3. The D gene is left open where the match is weak. Not all rows give a size; the values are once, few, many and, for expanded clones, a class.

- | TRBJ1-5 | - | TRBV28 | TGTGCCAGCAGTTTAAGGGGGGGATCCAGTCAGCCCCAGCATTTT | CASSLRGGSSQPQHF
TRBD2 | TRBJ2-1 | - | TRBV5-4 | TGTGCCAGCAGCCCCGGGACTAGCCTGCTAGCCTACAATGAGCAGTTCTTC | CASSPGTSLLAYNEQFF
TRBD1 | TRBJ1-2 | - | TRBV15 | TGTGCCACCAGCAGTCCCGACAGGGTCCATGGCTACACCTTC | CATSSPDRVHGYTF
TRBD2 | TRBJ2-5 | once | TRBV5-6 | TGTGCCAGCAGCCCCGGGACTAGCGGGCGGGAGACCCAGTACTTC | CASSPGTSGRETQYF
- | TRBJ2-7 | - | TRBV7-6 | TGTGCCAGCAGCGACGAAGCGAGTGGGGGGTCCGAGCAGTACTTC | CASSDEASGGSEQYF
TRBD1 | TRBJ2-7 | - | TRBV4-1 | TGCGCCAGCAGCGGAACCGGGACAGGGTTGCACGAGCAGTACTTC | CASSGTGTGLHEQYF
- | TRBJ2-1 | once | TRBV4-1 | TGCGCCAGCAGCCCCGAGGGCAGCACGTCCTCCTACAATGAGCAGTTCTTC | CASSPEGSTSSYNEQFF
TRBD2 | TRBJ2-7 | - | TRBV7-9 | TGTGCCAGCAGCGAAACGGGACTAGCGGGAGGGTACTACGAGCAGTACTTC | CASSETGLAGGYYEQYF
TRBD1 | TRBJ2-3 | - | TRBV10-3 | TGTGCCATCAGTGAAGCCGACCGGGACAGAGAGGCAGATACGCAGTATTTT | CAISEADRDREADTQYF
- | TRBJ1-5 | - | TRBV28 | TGTGCCAGCAGTTCCACCCGACAGAATAGCAATCAGCCCCAGCATTTT | CASSSTRQNSNQPQHF
TRBD1 | TRBJ1-6 | - | TRBV30 | TGTGCCTGGAGTACCCACCCACGGGACAGGGGGCGCGAGGGATCCTCACCCCTCCACTTT | CAWSTHPRDRGREGSSPLHF
TRBD1 | TRBJ2-7 | - | TRBV18 | TGTGCCAGCTCACCAGGCGTGGGACAGGGTATCTACGAGCAGTACTTC | CASSPGVGQGIYEQYF
TRBD2 | TRBJ2-7 | - | TRBV4-1 | TGCGCCAGCAGCCAAATAGCGGGAGTCTTCGAGCAGTACTTC | CASSQIAGVFEQYF
TRBD1 | TRBJ2-7 | - | TRBV6-1 | TGTGCCAGCAGTGAAGCGCTTCTAGGACAGGGGCCCTACGAGCAGTACTTC | CASSEALLGQGPYEQYF
TRBD1 | TRBJ2-1 | - | TRBV6-6 | TGTGCCAGCAGTTACTCGAGACAGGGAAGCGATGAGCAGTTCTTC | CASSYSRQGSDEQFF
TRBD2 | TRBJ2-3 | - | TRBV4-2 | TGTGCCAGCAGCCAAGATCGGGGGGGCGGCTCAGATACGCAGTATTTT | CASSQDRGGGSDTQYF
- | TRBJ2-7 | - | TRBV11-2 | TGTGCCAGCAGCTTACTTTCGTGGGCATCCCACGAGCAGTACTTC | CASSLLSWASHEQYF
TRBD2 | TRBJ2-1 | - | TRBV4-1 | TGCGCCAGCAGCCAACGGGGGCTAGCGGGAGTGGATGAGCAGTTCTTC | CASSQRGLAGVDEQFF
- | TRBJ2-1 | - | TRBV7-9 | TGTGCCAGCAGCTTGTGGGATGATTACAATGAGCAGTTCTTC | CASSLWDDYNEQFF
- | TRBJ2-7 | - | TRBV4-2 | TGTGCCAGCAGCCAAGCACCAACCTCCTACGAGCAGTACTTC | CASSQAPTSYEQYF
TRBD1 | TRBJ1-5 | - | TRBV27 | TGTGCCAGTAGGACAGGGGGATATAGCAATCAGCCCCAGCATTTT | CASRTGGYSNQPQHF
- | TRBJ2-3 | once | TRBV13 | TGTGCCAGCAGCTTAAACCCGGCTGCAGCAGATACGCAGTATTTT | CASSLNPAAADTQYF
TRBD2 | TRBJ2-7 | - | TRBV11-2 | TGTGCCAGCAGCTTAGCTCTTAGCGGGAACCTCTACGAGCAGTACTTC | CASSLALSGNLYEQYF
TRBD1 | TRBJ2-7 | - | TRBV12-5 | TGTGCTAGTGGTCTGGACAGGGGCGAGCAGTACTTC | CASGLDRGEQYF
TRBD1 | TRBJ1-5 | - | TRBV2 | TGTGCCAGCAGTGTAGAGGGACAGGGGAGTGGGAGCAATCAGCCCCAGCATTTT | CASSVEGQGSGSNQPQHF
- | TRBJ2-3 | - | TRBV28 | TGTGCCAGCAGTTTATACGGGGAATTAAATACGCAGTATTTT | CASSLYGELNTQYF
- | TRBJ2-7 | - | TRBV28 | TGTGCCAGCAGCCTGGACAGCCGTGGGGTTGAGCAGTACTTC | CASSLDSRGVEQYF
TRBD2 | TRBJ2-3 | - | TRBV28 | TGTGCCAGCAGTAGTCGACTAGCGGAGCCGACAGATACGCAGTATTTT | CASSSRLAEPTDTQYF
- | TRBJ1-1 | - | TRBV5-6 | TGTGCCAGCAGCTTTATGACAGAGTCAAAGACTGAAGCTTTCTTT | CASSFMTESKTEAFF
TRBD1 | TRBJ1-3 | - | TRBV6-4 | TGTGCCAGCAGTTACCGGGACAGTTACTCTGGAAACACCATATATTTT | CASSYRDSYSGNTIYF
- | TRBJ2-7 | - | TRBV5-5 | TGTGCCAGCAGCTCCGATGACAGAGACGAGCAGTACTTC | CASSSDDRDEQYF